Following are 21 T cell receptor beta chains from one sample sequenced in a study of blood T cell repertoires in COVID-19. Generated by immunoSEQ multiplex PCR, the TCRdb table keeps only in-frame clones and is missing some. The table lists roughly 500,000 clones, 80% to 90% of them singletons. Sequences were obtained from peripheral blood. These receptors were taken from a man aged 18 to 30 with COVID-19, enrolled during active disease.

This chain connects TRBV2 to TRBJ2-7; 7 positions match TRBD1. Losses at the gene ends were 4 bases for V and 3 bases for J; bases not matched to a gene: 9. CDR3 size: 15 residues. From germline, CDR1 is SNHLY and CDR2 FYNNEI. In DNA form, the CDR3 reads TGTGCCAGCAGTGTCGGGACAGCCAAAAACTACGAGCAGTACTTC. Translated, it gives CASSVGTAKNYEQYF. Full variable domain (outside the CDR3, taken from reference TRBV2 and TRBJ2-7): EPEVTQTPSHQVTQMGQEVILRCVPISNHLYFYWYRQILGQKVEFLVSFYNNEISEKSEIFDDQFSVERPDGSNFTLKIRSTKLEDSAMYFCASSVGTAKNYEQYFGPGTRLTVT.

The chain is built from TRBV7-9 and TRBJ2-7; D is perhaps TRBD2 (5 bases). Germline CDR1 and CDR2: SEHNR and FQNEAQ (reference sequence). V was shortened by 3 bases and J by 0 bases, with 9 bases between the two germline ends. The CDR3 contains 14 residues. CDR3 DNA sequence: TGTGCCAGCAGCTTGTCGGGGAACTCCTACGAGCAGTACTTC. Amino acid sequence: CASSLSGNSYEQYF.

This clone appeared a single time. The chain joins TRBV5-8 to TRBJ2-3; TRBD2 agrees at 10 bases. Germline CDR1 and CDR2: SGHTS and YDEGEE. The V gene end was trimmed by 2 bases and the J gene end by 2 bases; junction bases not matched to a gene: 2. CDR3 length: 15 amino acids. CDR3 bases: TGTGCCAGCAGCTTCGGACTAGCGGCCACAGATACGCAGTATTTT. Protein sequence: CASSFGLAATDTQYF. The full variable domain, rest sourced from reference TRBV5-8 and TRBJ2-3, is EAGVTQSPTHLIKTRGQQATLRCSPISGHTSVYWYQQALGLGLQFLLWYDEGEERNRGNFPPRFSGRQFPNYSSELNVNALELEDSALYLCASSFGLAATDTQYFGPGTRLTVL.

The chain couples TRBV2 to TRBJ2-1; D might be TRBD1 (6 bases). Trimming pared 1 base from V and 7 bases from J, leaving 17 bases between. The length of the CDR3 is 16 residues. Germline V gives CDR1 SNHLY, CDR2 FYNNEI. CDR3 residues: CASSEGARTGLNEQFF. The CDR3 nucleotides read TGTGCCAGCAGTGAAGGTGCCCGAACAGGGCTGAATGAGCAGTTCTTC.

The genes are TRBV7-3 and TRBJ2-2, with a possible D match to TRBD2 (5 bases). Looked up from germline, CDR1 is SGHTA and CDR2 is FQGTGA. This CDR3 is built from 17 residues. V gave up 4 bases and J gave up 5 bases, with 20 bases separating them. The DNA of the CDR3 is TGTGCCAGCAGCTCCACCGGTGCAACAACGGGAACCGGGGAGCTGTTTTTT. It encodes CASSSTGATTGTGELFF.

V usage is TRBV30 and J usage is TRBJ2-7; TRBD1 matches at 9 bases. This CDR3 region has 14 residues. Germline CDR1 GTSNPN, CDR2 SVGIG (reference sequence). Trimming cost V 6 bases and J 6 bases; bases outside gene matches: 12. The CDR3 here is CACRKRQGESEQYF. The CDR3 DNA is TGTGCCTGCCGGAAGAGACAGGGGGAAAGCGAGCAGTACTTC.

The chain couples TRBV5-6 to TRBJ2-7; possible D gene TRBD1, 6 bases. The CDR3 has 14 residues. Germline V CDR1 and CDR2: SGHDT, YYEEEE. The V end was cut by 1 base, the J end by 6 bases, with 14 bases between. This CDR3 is CASSLWGHPLEQYF. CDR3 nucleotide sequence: TGTGCCAGCAGCTTGTGGGGACATCCTCTCGAGCAGTACTTC.

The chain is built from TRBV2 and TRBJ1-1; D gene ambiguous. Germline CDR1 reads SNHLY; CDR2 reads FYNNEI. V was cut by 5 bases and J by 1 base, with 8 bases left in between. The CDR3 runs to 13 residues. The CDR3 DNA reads TGTGCCAGCAGTTACAGTGAGAACACTGAAGCTTTCTTT. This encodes CASSYSENTEAFF.

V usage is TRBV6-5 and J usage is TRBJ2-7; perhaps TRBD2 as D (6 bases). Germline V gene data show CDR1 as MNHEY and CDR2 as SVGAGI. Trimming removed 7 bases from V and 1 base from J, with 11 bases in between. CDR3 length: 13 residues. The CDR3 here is CASTGSWSYEQYF. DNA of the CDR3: TGTGCCAGCACCGGGAGTTGGTCCTACGAGCAGTACTTC.

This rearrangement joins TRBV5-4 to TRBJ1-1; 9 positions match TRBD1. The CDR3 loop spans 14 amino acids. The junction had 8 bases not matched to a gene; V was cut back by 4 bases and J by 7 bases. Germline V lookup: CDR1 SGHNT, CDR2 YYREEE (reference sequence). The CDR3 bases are TGTGCCAGCAGCAGCAGGGACAGGGAGATTGAAGCTTTCTTT. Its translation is CASSSRDREIEAFF.

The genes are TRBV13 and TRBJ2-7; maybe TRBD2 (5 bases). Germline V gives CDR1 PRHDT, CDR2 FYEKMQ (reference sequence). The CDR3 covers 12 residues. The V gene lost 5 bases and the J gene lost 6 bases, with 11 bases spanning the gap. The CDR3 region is CASSPGVGEQYF. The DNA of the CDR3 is TGTGCCAGCAGCCCCGGGGTCGGCGAGCAGTACTTC. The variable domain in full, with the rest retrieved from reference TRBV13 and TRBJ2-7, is AAGVIQSPRHLIKEKRETATLKCYPIPRHDTVYWYQQGPGQDPQFLISFYEKMQSDKGSIPDRFSAQQFSDYHSELNMSSLELGDSALYFCASSPGVGEQYFGPGTRLTVT.

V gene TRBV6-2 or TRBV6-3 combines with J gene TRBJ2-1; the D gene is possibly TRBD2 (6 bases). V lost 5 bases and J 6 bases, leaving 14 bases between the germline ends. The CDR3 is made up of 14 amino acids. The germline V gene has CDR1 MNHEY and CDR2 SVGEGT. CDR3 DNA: TGTGCCAGCAGTAATCCAGCGGGCCGCAATGAGCAGTTCTTC. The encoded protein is CASSNPAGRNEQFF.

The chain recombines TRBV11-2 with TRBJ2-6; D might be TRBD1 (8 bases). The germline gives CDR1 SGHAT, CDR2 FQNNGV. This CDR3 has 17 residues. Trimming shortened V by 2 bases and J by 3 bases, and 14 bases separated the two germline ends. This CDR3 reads CASSLLQGEGGANVLTF. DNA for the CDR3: TGTGCCAGCAGCTTACTACAGGGGGAGGGTGGGGCCAACGTCCTGACTTTC.

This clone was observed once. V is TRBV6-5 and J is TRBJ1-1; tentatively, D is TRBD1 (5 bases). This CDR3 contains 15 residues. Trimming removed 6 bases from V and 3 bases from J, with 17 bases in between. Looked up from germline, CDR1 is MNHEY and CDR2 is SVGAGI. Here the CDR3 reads CASSARVLGDTEAFF. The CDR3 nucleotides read TGTGCCAGCAGCGCCAGGGTCCTCGGAGACACTGAAGCTTTCTTT.

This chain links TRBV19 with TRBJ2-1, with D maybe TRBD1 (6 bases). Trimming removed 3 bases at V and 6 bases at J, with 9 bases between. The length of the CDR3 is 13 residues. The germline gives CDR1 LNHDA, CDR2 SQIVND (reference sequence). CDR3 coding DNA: TGTGCCAGTAGTATCCGGGACATCAATGAGCAGTTCTTC. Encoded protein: CASSIRDINEQFF.

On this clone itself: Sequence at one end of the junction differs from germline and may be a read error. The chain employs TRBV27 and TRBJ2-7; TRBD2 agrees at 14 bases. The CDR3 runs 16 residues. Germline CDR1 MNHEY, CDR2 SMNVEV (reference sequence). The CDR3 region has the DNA TGTGCCAGCAGCCAATTAGCCGGGACTAGCGGGAGTTTTCTAAACTTC. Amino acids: CASSQLAGTSGSFLNF.

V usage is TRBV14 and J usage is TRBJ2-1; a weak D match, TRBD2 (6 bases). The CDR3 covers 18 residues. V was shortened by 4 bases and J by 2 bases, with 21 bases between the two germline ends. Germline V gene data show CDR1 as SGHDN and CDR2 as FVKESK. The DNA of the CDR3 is TGTGCCAGCAGCCCCAAGTTGTCGGGAGCTCCGGCCTACAATGAGCAGTTCTTC. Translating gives CASSPKLSGAPAYNEQFF.

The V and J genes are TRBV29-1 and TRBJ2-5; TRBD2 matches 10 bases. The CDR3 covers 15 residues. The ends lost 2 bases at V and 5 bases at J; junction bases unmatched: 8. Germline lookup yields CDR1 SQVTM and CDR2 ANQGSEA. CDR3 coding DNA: TGCAGCGTTGAACAAGCGGGGGGGCTCGGGGAGACCCAGTACTTC. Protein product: CSVEQAGGLGETQYF.

The CDR3 reads CASSLAGSRSGNTIYF. In nucleotides, the CDR3 is TGCGCCAGCAGCTTGGCCGGGTCCCGCTCTGGAAACACCATATATTTT. V usage is TRBV5-1 and J usage is TRBJ1-3; D remains unclear. The CDR3 is 16 amino acids. CDR1 and CDR2 from the germline V gene are SGHRS and YFSETQ. V gave up 0 bases and J gave up 0 bases, with 10 bases separating them.

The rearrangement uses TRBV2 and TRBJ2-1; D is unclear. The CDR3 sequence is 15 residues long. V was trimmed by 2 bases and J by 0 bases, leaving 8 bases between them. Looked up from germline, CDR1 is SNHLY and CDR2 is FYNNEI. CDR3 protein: CASSEQAGSYNEQFF. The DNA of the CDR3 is TGTGCCAGCAGTGAACAGGCAGGCTCCTACAATGAGCAGTTCTTC.

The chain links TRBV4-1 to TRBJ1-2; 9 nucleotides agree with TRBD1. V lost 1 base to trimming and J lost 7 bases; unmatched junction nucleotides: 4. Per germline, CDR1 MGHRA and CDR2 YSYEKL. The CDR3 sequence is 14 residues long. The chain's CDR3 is CASSQAGQGGGYTF. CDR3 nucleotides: TGCGCCAGCAGCCAAGCGGGACAGGGAGGTGGCTACACCTTC.